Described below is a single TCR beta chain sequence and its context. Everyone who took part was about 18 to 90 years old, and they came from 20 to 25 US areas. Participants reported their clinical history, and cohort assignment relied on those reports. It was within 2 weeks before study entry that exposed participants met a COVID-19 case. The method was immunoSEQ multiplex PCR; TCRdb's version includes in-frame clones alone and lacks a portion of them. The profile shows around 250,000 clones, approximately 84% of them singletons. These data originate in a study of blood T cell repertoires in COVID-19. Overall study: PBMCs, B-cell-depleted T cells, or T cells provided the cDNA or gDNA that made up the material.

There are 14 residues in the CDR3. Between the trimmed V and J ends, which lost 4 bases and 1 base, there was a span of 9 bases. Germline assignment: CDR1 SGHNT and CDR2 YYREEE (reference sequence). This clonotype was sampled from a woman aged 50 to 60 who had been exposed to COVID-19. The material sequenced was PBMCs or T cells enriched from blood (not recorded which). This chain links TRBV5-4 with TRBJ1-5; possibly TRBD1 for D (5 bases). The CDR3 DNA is TGTGCCAGCAGCCCGGAGGGGAGCAATCAGCCCCAGCATTTT. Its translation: CASSPEGSNQPQHF.